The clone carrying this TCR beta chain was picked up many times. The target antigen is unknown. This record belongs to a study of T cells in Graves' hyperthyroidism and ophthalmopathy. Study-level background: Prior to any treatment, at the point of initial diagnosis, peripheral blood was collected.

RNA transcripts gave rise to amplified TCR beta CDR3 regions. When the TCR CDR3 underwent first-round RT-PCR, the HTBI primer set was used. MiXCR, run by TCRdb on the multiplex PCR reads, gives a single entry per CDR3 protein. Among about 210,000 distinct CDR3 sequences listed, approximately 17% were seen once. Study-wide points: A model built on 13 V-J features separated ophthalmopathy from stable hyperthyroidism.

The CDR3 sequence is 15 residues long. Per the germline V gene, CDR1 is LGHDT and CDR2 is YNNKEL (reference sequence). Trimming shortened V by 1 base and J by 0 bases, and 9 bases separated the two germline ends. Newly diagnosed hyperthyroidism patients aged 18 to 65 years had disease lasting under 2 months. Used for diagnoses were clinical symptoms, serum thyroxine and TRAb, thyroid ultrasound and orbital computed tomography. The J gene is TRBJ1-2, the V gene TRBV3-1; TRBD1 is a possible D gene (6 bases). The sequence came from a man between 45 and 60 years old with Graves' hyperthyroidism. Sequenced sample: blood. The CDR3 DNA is TGTGCCAGCAGCCAAGGGGCAGGGGCTAACTATGGCTACACCTTC. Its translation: CASSQGAGANYGYTF.